A single sample gave rise to the 28 T cell receptor beta chains below, sequenced in a study of cytomegalovirus exposure and HLA in healthy donors. PCR amplification relied on 60 Vbeta primers (plus 13 Jbeta primers). Only in-frame clones appear in the TCRdb table, and some are missing; sequencing was by immunoSEQ multiplex PCR. The sample yields roughly 110,000 clones, about 75% seen once. Sequencing was carried out using PBMCs. Receptor source: a man aged 35 to 55 in good health and CMV-seronegative.

The chain is built from TRBV5-1 and TRBJ2-1, with D possibly matching TRBD1 (8 bases). The CDR3 length is 16 residues. Deletions cut 2 bases from V and 3 bases from J, with 15 bases between. CDR1 SGHRS and CDR2 YFSETQ come from the germline V gene. CDR3 residues: CASSFRAGQDYNEQFF. CDR3 nucleotides: TGCGCCAGCAGCTTTCGAGCGGGACAGGACTACAATGAGCAGTTCTTC.

V is TRBV27 and J is TRBJ2-7; 7 bases match TRBD1. J gave up 3 bases and V 4 bases, and 6 bases lay outside the gene matches. Germline CDR1 and CDR2: MNHEY and SMNVEV (reference sequence). CDR3 length: 14 amino acids. This chain's CDR3 is CASSYKRQGYEQYF. The CDR3, as DNA: TGTGCCAGCAGTTATAAGAGACAGGGCTACGAGCAGTACTTC.

The chain recombines TRBV4-2 with TRBJ2-7; 13 nucleotides agree with TRBD2. This CDR3 has 17 amino acids. V lost 3 bases and J lost 5; bases outside the gene matches: 10. Per the germline V gene, CDR1 is LGHNA and CDR2 is YNFKEQ. Here the CDR3 DNA reads TGTGCCAGCAGCCATGGGACTAGCGGGGCCCCACCTCACGAGCAGTACTTC. Its protein product is CASSHGTSGAPPHEQYF.

J is TRBJ2-5 and V is TRBV5-1, with 8 bases identical to TRBD2. J was trimmed by 3 bases and V by 3 bases; bases with no gene match: 7. The germline V gene encodes CDR1 SGHRS and CDR2 YFSETQ. CDR3 size: 15 residues. The CDR3 bases are TGCGCCAGCAGCTCGCAGGGACTAGACAAAGAGACCCAGTACTTC. Amino acid sequence: CASSSQGLDKETQYF. Complete variable domain (other parts from reference TRBV5-1 and TRBJ2-5): KAGVTQTPRYLIKTRGQQVTLSCSPISGHRSVSWYQQTPGQGLQFLFEYFSETQRNKGNFPGRFSGRQFSNSRSEMNVSTLELGDSALYLCASSSQGLDKETQYFGPGTRLLVL.

The chain joins TRBV7-8 to TRBJ2-5, with D maybe TRBD2 (5 bases). This CDR3 contains 16 residues. With 3 bases removed from V and 6 bases from J, the gap between germline ends came to 20 bases. The germline V gene has CDR1 SGHVS and CDR2 FQNEAQ. The DNA of the CDR3 is TGTGCCAGCAGCTTTTATCTGAACAGCGGCAATCAGACCCAGTACTTC. It codes for CASSFYLNSGNQTQYF. Filled out from reference TRBV7-8 and TRBJ2-5, the complete variable domain reads GAGVSQSPRYKVAKRGQDVALRCDPISGHVSLFWYQQALGQGPEFLTYFQNEAQLDKSGLPSDRFFAERPEGSVSTLKIQRTQQEDSAVYLCASSFYLNSGNQTQYFGPGTRLLVL.

This clone was observed a handful of times. An end of the junction does not agree with germline; a read error may underlie this. This chain links TRBV6-1 with TRBJ1-1; D call uncertain. Germline loops: CDR1 MNHNS, CDR2 SASEGT. The CDR3 consists of 9 residues. The CDR3 DNA sequence: TGTGCCAGCACCCCAAGATCGGTCTTT. This encodes CASTPRSVF.

This clone was picked up one time. The chain recombines TRBV28 with TRBJ1-6; 9 bases agree with TRBD1. The CDR3 spans 16 residues. After removal of 4 bases from V and 6 bases from J, the junction contained 7 bases not matched to a gene. Germline V gene sequence: CDR1 MDHEN, CDR2 SYDVKM. CDR3 bases: TGTGCCAGCAGTTCCCATAAGACAGGGGGTAATTCACCCCTCCACTTT. Translating gives CASSSHKTGGNSPLHF. Full variable domain (rest looked up from reference TRBV28 and TRBJ1-6): DVKVTQSSRYLVKRTGEKVFLECVQDMDHENMFWYRQDPGLGLRLIYFSYDVKMKEKGDIPEGYSVSREKKERFSLILESASTNQTSMYLCASSSHKTGGNSPLHFGNGTRLTVT.

The chain carries TRBV2 and TRBJ1-1; 8 nucleotides line up with TRBD1. From germline, CDR1 is SNHLY and CDR2 FYNNEI. The CDR3 runs 14 residues. Unmatched junction bases numbered 6, after V lost 4 bases and J lost 5 bases. CDR3 protein: CASSGQGLGTEAFF. CDR3 bases: TGTGCCAGCAGTGGACAGGGGTTAGGTACTGAAGCTTTCTTT. Looking up the rest from reference TRBV2 and TRBJ1-1 gives the full variable domain: EPEVTQTPSHQVTQMGQEVILRCVPISNHLYFYWYRQILGQKVEFLVSFYNNEISEKSEIFDDQFSVERPDGSNFTLKIRSTKLEDSAMYFCASSGQGLGTEAFFGQGTRLTVV.

This chain links TRBV28 with TRBJ2-7, with D maybe TRBD1 (5 bases). Germline V gives CDR1 MDHEN, CDR2 SYDVKM. Trimming removed 8 bases from V and 1 base from J, with 18 bases in between. The CDR3 covers 15 residues. CDR3 protein: CASVTNGQGSYEQYF. CDR3 coding DNA: TGTGCCAGCGTTACTAATGGGCAGGGATCCTACGAGCAGTACTTC.

The chain has TRBV7-3 and TRBJ2-3; D is possibly TRBD1 (6 bases). CDR1 and CDR2 from the germline V gene are SGHTA and FQGTGA. The CDR3 is 15 residues long. V lost 4 bases to trimming and J lost 0 bases, with 11 bases between them. In DNA, the CDR3 is TGTGCCAGCAGCTCGCAGGGGTTTAGCACAGATACGCAGTATTTT. Its protein is CASSSQGFSTDTQYF.

The V gene is TRBV7-9, the J gene TRBJ1-1, with 7 bases matching TRBD1. The germline V gene has CDR1 SEHNR and CDR2 FQNEAQ (reference sequence). J lost 1 base, V lost 0 bases, and 2 bases had no gene match. This CDR3 is 15 amino acids long. CDR3 protein: CASSLARQGNTEAFF. The DNA of the CDR3 is TGTGCCAGCAGCTTAGCCCGACAGGGGAACACTGAAGCTTTCTTT.

The V and J genes are TRBV27 and TRBJ2-5, with 13 bases that match TRBD2. J lost 0 bases, V lost 2 bases, and 3 bases had no gene match. This CDR3 contains 17 residues. The germline gives CDR1 MNHEY, CDR2 SMNVEV (reference sequence). CDR3 loop: CASSLGGLAGNQETQYF. DNA of the CDR3: TGTGCCAGCAGTTTAGGGGGACTAGCGGGGAACCAAGAGACCCAGTACTTC.

In its sample, this clone was seen a few times. V and J are TRBV6-5 and TRBJ2-2, with D maybe TRBD1 (7 bases). The CDR3 spans 14 residues. Germline V CDR1 and CDR2: MNHEY, SVGAGI. Between the trimmed V and J ends, which lost 5 bases and 5 bases, there was a span of 12 bases. In DNA form, the CDR3 reads TGTGCCAGCAGTCGGAGGGGGCGGACCGGGGAGCTGTTTTTT. It codes for CASSRRGRTGELFF.

V gene TRBV7-2 combines with J gene TRBJ2-2; D is uncertain. V lost 1 base and J lost 6, with 12 bases in between. In germline, CDR1 is SGHTA, CDR2 FQGNSA. The CDR3 extends over 15 amino acids. CDR3 sequence: CASSLELLGAGELFF. For the CDR3, the DNA is TGTGCCAGCAGCTTAGAATTGCTGGGCGCCGGGGAGCTGTTTTTT.

On this clone: The junction differs from germline at one of its ends, possibly a read error. The chain links TRBV7-3 to TRBJ1-1, with D tentatively TRBD1 (5 bases). Per the germline V gene, CDR1 is SGHTA and CDR2 is FQGTGA. The CDR3 spans 13 residues. CDR3 protein: CAGSLVGGAEAFF. In DNA, the CDR3 is TGTGCCGGCAGCTTAGTCGGGGGGGCTGAAGCTTTCTTT.

This sequence joins TRBV10-2 and TRBJ1-2; 8 bases map to TRBD1. In germline, CDR1 is WSHSY, CDR2 SAAADI. V shed 2 bases and J 8 bases; nucleotides not matched to a gene: 4. CDR3 length: 13 amino acids. The CDR3 reads CASSETDRVGYTF. Here the CDR3 DNA reads TGCGCCAGCAGTGAGACGGACAGGGTAGGCTACACCTTC.

V gene TRBV15 combines with J gene TRBJ2-3; the match to TRBD2 covers 8 bases. The ends lost 0 bases at V and 4 bases at J; junction bases unmatched: 3. CDR1 is LNHNV and CDR2 is YYDKDF in the germline V gene (reference sequence). The CDR3 contains 15 residues. CDR3 nucleotide sequence: TGTGCCACCAGCAGAGATCGGGGGGGCGCAGATACGCAGTATTTT. Translation gives CATSRDRGGADTQYF.

V and J are TRBV19 and TRBJ2-2; TRBD1 aligns across 9 bases. Per germline, CDR1 LNHDA and CDR2 SQIVND (reference sequence). The CDR3 totals 15 residues. V dropped 6 bases and J dropped 8; count of bases not matched to a gene: 10. The CDR3 DNA reads TGTGCCAGTAGCGTCGGGACAGGGAATGAGGGGGAGCTGTTTTTT. This gives the protein CASSVGTGNEGELFF.

The table lists this clone with a count of one. V is TRBV18 and J is TRBJ2-3; 10 nucleotides match TRBD2. The germline V gene encodes CDR1 KGHSH and CDR2 LQKENI. This CDR3 has 16 amino acids. The V segment lost 3 bases and the J segment 6 bases; nucleotides outside the gene matches: 9. CDR3 sequence: CASSPMGLAGEDTQYF. DNA for the CDR3: TGTGCCAGCTCACCGATGGGGCTAGCGGGGGAGGATACGCAGTATTTT.

This clone was seen more than once but under ten times. The chain couples TRBV5-1 to TRBJ1-2; D is possibly TRBD1 (5 bases). CDR1 and CDR2 (germline): SGHRS, YFSETQ. This CDR3 is built from 13 residues. V gave up 4 bases and J gave up 3 bases, with 10 bases separating them. CDR3: CASSRGDDYGYTF. CDR3 DNA: TGCGCCAGCAGCCGCGGGGACGACTATGGCTACACCTTC.

The rearrangement links TRBV29-1 to TRBJ2-7, with 9 bases fitting TRBD1. CDR3 size: 11 residues. The germline gives CDR1 SQVTM, CDR2 ANQGSEA. The V segment lost 6 bases and the J segment 3 bases; nucleotides outside the gene matches: 0. CDR3 bases: TGCAGCGTGACAGGGGGCTACGAGCAGTACTTC. Translated, it gives CSVTGGYEQYF.

J is TRBJ1-2 and V is TRBV6-1, with no clear D. The germline gives CDR1 MNHNS, CDR2 SASEGT. The V gene lost 6 bases and the J gene lost 3 bases, with 17 bases spanning the gap. The CDR3 is made up of 15 amino acids. In DNA form, the CDR3 reads TGTGCCAGCAGCGATCTTAGCCTGGAATACTATGGCTACACCTTC. As protein: CASSDLSLEYYGYTF.

This chain connects TRBV6-1 to TRBJ1-5; 8 nucleotides match TRBD1. The CDR3 extends over 15 amino acids. The germline CDR1 and CDR2 sequences are MNHNS and SASEGT. The junction had 10 bases not matched to a gene; V was cut back by 7 bases and J by 5 bases. In DNA form, the CDR3 reads TGTGCCAGCAATTCCCCGGACAGGGCCCATCAGCCCCAGCATTTT. Translation gives CASNSPDRAHQPQHF.

This clone was seen a handful of times. The chain employs TRBV13 and TRBJ2-7, with D uncertain. Germline assignment: CDR1 PRHDT and CDR2 FYEKMQ (reference sequence). V was pared by 3 bases and J by 0 bases, with 9 bases between. The CDR3 has 14 amino acids. The DNA for the CDR3 is TGTGCCAGCAGCTTCCGCGGTAACTCCTACGAGCAGTACTTC. Translating it yields CASSFRGNSYEQYF.

This chain connects TRBV7-2 to TRBJ1-3, with 8 positions matching TRBD1. Per the germline V gene, CDR1 is SGHTA and CDR2 is FQGNSA. The ends lost 5 bases at V and 2 bases at J; junction bases unmatched: 5. The CDR3 length is 15 residues. The CDR3, as DNA: TGTGCCAGCAGCGGACAGGGTTCTCCTGGAAACACCATATATTTT. Translated: CASSGQGSPGNTIYF. Based on the CDR3 plus reference TRBV7-2 and TRBJ1-3, the full variable domain is GAGVSQSPSNKVTEKGKDVELRCDPISGHTALYWYRQSLGQGLEFLIYFQGNSAPDKSGLPSDRFSAERTGGSVSTLTIQRTQQEDSAVYLCASSGQGSPGNTIYFGEGSWLTVV.

The chain joins TRBV7-9 to TRBJ2-7, with D possibly TRBD2 on 5 matching bases. This CDR3 spans 18 amino acids. Trimming removed 0 bases at V and 0 bases at J, with 18 bases between. Germline V gene data show CDR1 as SEHNR and CDR2 as FQNEAQ (reference sequence). CDR3 nucleotide sequence: TGTGCCAGCAGCTTAGCGCCAGGAGGATACTTTAGCTCCTACGAGCAGTACTTC. Its translation is CASSLAPGGYFSSYEQYF.

This clone was seen a few times. The chain uses TRBV2 and TRBJ2-2; weak D call: TRBD2 (5 bases). Per germline, CDR1 SNHLY and CDR2 FYNNEI. The CDR3 runs 15 residues. Trimming cost V 8 bases and J 4 bases, with 17 bases left between them. The CDR3 sequence is CASARRGGFTGELFF. The DNA of the CDR3 is TGTGCCAGCGCACGCCGCGGCGGGTTCACCGGGGAGCTGTTTTTT.

The chain combines TRBV5-5 with TRBJ1-5; no clear D. There are 14 residues in the CDR3. Per germline, CDR1 SGHKS and CDR2 YYEKEE (reference sequence). Between the trimmed V and J ends, which lost 4 bases and 0 bases, there was a span of 8 bases. CDR3 sequence: CASSRTVSNQPQHF. The CDR3 coding sequence is TGTGCCAGCAGCCGAACGGTTAGCAATCAGCCCCAGCATTTT.